The 10 T cell receptor beta chains below were found in one sample sequenced in a study of regulatory dendritic cells for organ transplantation. Method: immunoSEQ multiplex PCR; TCRdb's copy keeps in-frame clones and lacks some. The repertoire includes over 8,000 clones, 80% of them detected once, and 2.5% sits in the top ten. These receptors have no identified antigens. Sorted subsets were CFSE-labeled and cultured approximately 5 days with allogeneic dendritic cells. The specimen sequenced was memory CD4+ T cells from blood cultured with dendritic cells. Subset here: CD45RO+ memory T cells. Receptor source: a human donor in good health.

The genes are TRBV7-2 and TRBJ1-5; possibly TRBD1 for D (6 bases). V lost 5 bases and J 4 bases, leaving 9 bases between the germline ends. Germline V gene data show CDR1 as SGHTA and CDR2 as FQGNSA. The CDR3 is 13 residues long. In DNA form, the CDR3 reads TGTGCCAGCAGCATTAGGGGGAATCAGCCCCAGCATTTT. This codes for CASSIRGNQPQHF.

The chain is built from TRBV5-8 and TRBJ2-7; 10 nucleotides align to TRBD2. After removal of 2 bases from V and 2 bases from J, the junction contained 1 base not matched to a gene. The germline CDR1 and CDR2 sequences are SGHTS and YDEGEE. The CDR3 is 14 amino acids. The CDR3 here is CASSFSGGAYEQYF. In nucleotides, the CDR3 is TGTGCCAGCAGCTTCAGCGGGGGGGCCTACGAGCAGTACTTC.

V is TRBV7-2 and J is TRBJ2-1; 14 bases fit TRBD2. This CDR3 region has 18 residues. The V segment lost 4 bases and the J segment 7 bases; nucleotides outside the gene matches: 12. Germline CDR1 SGHTA, CDR2 FQGNSA. The CDR3 region is CASSSGLAGASQRNEQFF. The CDR3, as DNA: TGTGCCAGCAGCTCGGGACTAGCGGGGGCCTCTCAAAGAAATGAGCAGTTCTTC.

Written as DNA, the CDR3 is TGTGCCAGCAGTGAAGCGTTAGGCGGTGAGCAGTTCTTC. It codes for CASSEALGGEQFF. The V and J genes are TRBV2 and TRBJ2-1; D is uncertain. CDR3 size: 13 residues. Trimming removed 0 bases from V and 9 bases from J, with 9 bases in between. The germline gives CDR1 SNHLY, CDR2 FYNNEI.

The V call is TRBV5-1, the J call TRBJ2-7; D remains unclear. With 2 bases removed from V and 5 bases from J, the gap between germline ends came to 17 bases. CDR1 SGHRS and CDR2 YFSETQ come from the germline V gene. This CDR3 has 15 amino acids. The CDR3 region is CASSFIPRPLDEQYF. In nucleotides, the CDR3 is TGCGCCAGCAGCTTTATTCCCCGTCCCTTAGACGAGCAGTACTTC.

V gene TRBV18 combines with J gene TRBJ1-2, with D possibly being TRBD1 (5 bases). V was trimmed by 3 bases and J by 0 bases, leaving 17 bases between them. The CDR3 spans 17 residues. Germline values: CDR1 KGHSH, CDR2 LQKENI. The CDR3: CASSPTAAARANYGYTF. In DNA, the CDR3 is TGTGCCAGCTCACCGACCGCCGCCGCCAGGGCTAACTATGGCTACACCTTC.

The rearrangement joins TRBV28 to TRBJ2-3; D is unresolved. The CDR3 totals 13 residues. V gave up 2 bases and J gave up 2 bases, with 5 bases separating them. Germline loops: CDR1 MDHEN, CDR2 SYDVKM. The CDR3 protein is CASSLRDTDTQYF. The CDR3 DNA is TGTGCCAGCAGTTTAAGGGACACAGATACGCAGTATTTT.

The chain combines TRBV7-8 with TRBJ2-1; either TRBD1 or TRBD2 may fit D (5 bases each). V lost 7 bases and J lost 1, with 11 bases in between. CDR1 and CDR2 from the germline V gene are SGHVS and FQNEAQ. This CDR3 has 14 residues. The CDR3: CASIGAGSYNEQFF. CDR3 coding DNA: TGTGCCAGCATCGGGGCCGGATCCTACAATGAGCAGTTCTTC.

V gene TRBV5-6 combines with J gene TRBJ1-2, with 7 bases lining up with TRBD1. Looked up from germline, CDR1 is SGHDT and CDR2 is YYEEEE. The CDR3 covers 14 residues. V lost 1 base to trimming and J lost 4 bases; unmatched junction nucleotides: 4. The CDR3 protein is CASSLRAGGYGYTF. The CDR3 DNA reads as TGTGCCAGCAGCTTGAGGGCAGGGGGCTATGGCTACACCTTC.

The rearrangement links TRBV6-5 to TRBJ1-2, with TRBD1 as a possible D gene (5 bases). This CDR3 region has 14 residues. Germline V gives CDR1 MNHEY, CDR2 SVGAGI. Deletions cut 4 bases from V and 4 bases from J, with 13 bases between. CDR3 sequence: CASSSGAEFYGYTF. As DNA, the CDR3 is TGTGCCAGCAGTTCCGGGGCGGAGTTCTATGGCTACACCTTC.